These T cell receptor beta chains were read from a single sample in a study of blood T cell repertoires in COVID-19. This table comes from immunoSEQ multiplex PCR, and its TCRdb copy is limited to in-frame clones, with some not included. The repertoire holds about 160,000 clones, with 85% to 95% as singletons. Sequences were obtained from peripheral blood. The receptors derive from a woman aged 50 to 60 with acute or convalescent COVID-19. The CDR3 runs from the conserved cysteine through the conserved F or W. A D gene is named only where the DNA matches it firmly. Rows may omit the clone size; those that give it use once, few, many or a size class.

j_call: TRBJ2-2
v_call: TRBV3-1/TRBV3-2
d_call: NA
clone_size: NA
cdr3_aa: CASSHGSGGETGELFF
cdr3_nt: TGTGCCAGCAGCCATGGATCCGGAGGGGAGACCGGGGAGCTGTTTTTT

j_call: TRBJ1-1
v_call: TRBV27
d_call: NA
clone_size: NA
cdr3_aa: CASSLSRTFTEAFF
cdr3_nt: TGTGCCAGCAGTTTATCGAGAACGTTCACTGAAGCTTTCTTT

j_call: TRBJ2-2
v_call: TRBV24-1
d_call: NA
clone_size: once
cdr3_aa: CATTAGNTGELFF
cdr3_nt: TGTGCCACCACGGCAGGGAACACCGGGGAGCTGTTTTTT

j_call: TRBJ2-6
v_call: TRBV5-6
d_call: NA
clone_size: NA
cdr3_aa: CASSSNSLSWANVLTF
cdr3_nt: TGTGCCAGCAGCTCTAATAGCTTAAGCTGGGCCAACGTCCTGACTTTC

j_call: TRBJ1-1
v_call: TRBV30
d_call: NA
clone_size: NA
cdr3_aa: CAWSSVGRGAFF
cdr3_nt: TGTGCCTGGAGTTCCGTAGGTCGAGGCGCTTTCTTT

j_call: TRBJ2-1
v_call: TRBV4-3
d_call: TRBD2
clone_size: NA
cdr3_aa: CASSGLAGPGGNEQFF
cdr3_nt: TGCGCCAGCAGCGGACTAGCGGGACCTGGCGGGAATGAGCAGTTCTTC

j_call: TRBJ1-5
v_call: TRBV28
d_call: NA
clone_size: NA
cdr3_aa: CASHGTFNQPQHF
cdr3_nt: TGTGCCAGCCATGGGACATTCAATCAGCCCCAGCATTTT

j_call: TRBJ1-6
v_call: TRBV28
d_call: TRBD1
clone_size: NA
cdr3_aa: CASSPQQGINSPLHF
cdr3_nt: TGTGCCAGCAGTCCCCAACAGGGGATCAATTCACCCCTCCACTTT

j_call: TRBJ2-4
v_call: TRBV19
d_call: TRBD2
clone_size: NA
cdr3_aa: CATNNGGATKNIQYF
cdr3_nt: TGTGCCACCAACAACGGGGGGGCGACCAAAAACATTCAGTACTTC

j_call: TRBJ2-7
v_call: TRBV28
d_call: TRBD1
clone_size: NA
cdr3_aa: CASSLGDRGPHEQYF
cdr3_nt: TGTGCCAGCAGTTTGGGGGACAGGGGTCCCCACGAGCAGTACTTC

j_call: TRBJ2-1
v_call: TRBV7-2
d_call: TRBD2
clone_size: NA
cdr3_aa: CASSLVSGYSYNEQFF
cdr3_nt: TGTGCCAGCAGCTTAGTTAGCGGGTACTCCTACAATGAGCAGTTCTTC

j_call: TRBJ2-3
v_call: TRBV2
d_call: TRBD2
clone_size: NA
cdr3_aa: CASSKGASGGRTDTQYF
cdr3_nt: TGTGCCAGCAGCAAAGGGGCTAGCGGGGGGAGAACAGATACGCAGTATTTT

j_call: TRBJ2-1
v_call: TRBV7-2
d_call: TRBD2
clone_size: once
cdr3_aa: CASSLFLGAGGNEQFF
cdr3_nt: TGTGCCAGCAGCTTATTCCTCGGAGCGGGAGGTAATGAGCAGTTCTTC

j_call: TRBJ1-1
v_call: TRBV5-1
d_call: TRBD1
clone_size: NA
cdr3_aa: CASSLGAGGFSEAFF
cdr3_nt: TGCGCCAGCAGCTTGGGGGCAGGGGGATTCTCCGAAGCTTTCTTT

j_call: TRBJ1-1
v_call: TRBV19
d_call: TRBD1
clone_size: NA
cdr3_aa: CASSRTGDTEAFF
cdr3_nt: TGTGCCAGTAGTAGGACAGGCGACACTGAAGCTTTCTTT

j_call: TRBJ2-7
v_call: TRBV28
d_call: NA
clone_size: once
cdr3_aa: CASSSPGGPRSYEQYF
cdr3_nt: TGTGCCAGCAGTTCCCCAGGAGGGCCCCGGAGTTACGAGCAGTACTTC

j_call: TRBJ2-1
v_call: TRBV15
d_call: TRBD2
clone_size: NA
cdr3_aa: CATSRDKKAERGNEQFF
cdr3_nt: TGTGCCACCAGCAGAGATAAAAAGGCGGAGCGGGGCAATGAGCAGTTCTTC

j_call: TRBJ1-5
v_call: TRBV6-5
d_call: NA
clone_size: NA
cdr3_aa: CASSYGAGNQPQHF
cdr3_nt: TGTGCCAGCAGTTACGGGGCAGGGAATCAGCCCCAGCATTTT